This T cell receptor beta chain is drawn from a study of T cells in Graves' hyperthyroidism and ophthalmopathy. Study overall: Sampling of peripheral blood happened at initial diagnosis, prior to any treatment. Findings of the study overall: Model output signaled ophthalmopathy a median approximately 6 months ahead of onset.

Inclusion characteristics of ophthalmopathy patients comprised a Clinical Activity Score of at least 3, a NOSPECS grade of at least 4, and duration under 3 months. Clinicians diagnosed patients from clinical symptoms, serum thyroxine and TRAb, thyroid ultrasound and orbital computed tomography. This clonotype has ten or more counts. Its target is unknown. There were TCR beta CDR3 regions amplified from RNA transcripts. Carried out on the TCR CDR3, a first-round RT-PCR used the HTBI primer set. TCRdb itself ran the multiplex PCR reads through MiXCR, one entry per CDR3 protein. Of approximately 610,000 distinct CDR3 sequences listed, 14% to 15% are singletons. This sequence originates from a woman in her 40s with Graves' ophthalmopathy. Sequencing used blood.

CDR3 in DNA: TGCAGCGTTAGTAAGCGGGGGTCCTACGAGCAGTACTTC. It specifies CSVSKRGSYEQYF. This chain uses TRBV29-1 with TRBJ2-7; 8 bases align to TRBD2. Looked up from germline, CDR1 is SQVTM and CDR2 is ANQGSEA. The V and J ends lost 5 bases and 1 base, in that order; junction bases with no gene match: 4. The CDR3 totals 13 residues.